These T cell receptor beta chains were read from a single sample in a study of cytomegalovirus exposure and HLA in healthy donors. Sequenced by immunoSEQ multiplex PCR; TCRdb stores in-frame clones only, minus some. The sample holds over 130,000 clones, 60% to 85% seen once. The specimen was PBMCs. The receptors stem from a man aged 50 to 59 in good health and CMV-seropositive. CDR3s include the opening cysteine and the closing phenylalanine or tryptophan. Each record gives: CDR3 protein, CDR3 DNA, clone size, V gene, D gene, J gene. The D gene is left open where the match is weak. Expanded clones are given a class, and other clones once, few, many or no size at all.

CDR3 protein: CASSSGNSNQPQHF; CDR3 DNA: TGTGCCAGCAGTTCCGGTAATAGCAATCAGCCCCAGCATTTT; clone size: .; V gene: TRBV28; D gene: .; J gene: TRBJ1-5
CDR3 protein: CASSLFGYTEAFF; CDR3 DNA: TGTGCCAGCAGCTTATTCGGGTATACTGAAGCTTTCTTT; clone size: .; V gene: TRBV7-8; D gene: .; J gene: TRBJ1-1
CDR3 protein: CASSRGQNHGYTF; CDR3 DNA: TGTGCCAGCAGCAGGGGACAGAACCATGGCTACACCTTC; clone size: .; V gene: TRBV5-6; D gene: TRBD1; J gene: TRBJ1-2
CDR3 protein: CASSLGENIQYF; CDR3 DNA: TGTGCCAGCAGCTTAGGAGAGAACATTCAGTACTTC; clone size: few; V gene: TRBV11-1; D gene: .; J gene: TRBJ2-4
CDR3 protein: CACRTQNTGELFF; CDR3 DNA: TGTGCCTGCAGGACACAAAACACCGGGGAGCTGTTTTTT; clone size: .; V gene: TRBV30; D gene: .; J gene: TRBJ2-2
CDR3 protein: CASSLHRRPTEAFF; CDR3 DNA: TGTGCCAGCAGCTTGCACAGGCGCCCCACTGAAGCTTTCTTT; clone size: .; V gene: TRBV7-8; D gene: .; J gene: TRBJ1-1
CDR3 protein: CASSPDRGQFNEKLFF; CDR3 DNA: TGTGCCAGCTCACCAGACAGGGGGCAGTTTAATGAAAAACTGTTTTTT; clone size: .; V gene: TRBV18; D gene: TRBD1; J gene: TRBJ1-4
CDR3 protein: CSASLTEQYF; CDR3 DNA: TGCAGTGCTAGTCTGACTGAGCAGTACTTC; clone size: once; V gene: TRBV20-1; D gene: .; J gene: TRBJ2-7
CDR3 protein: CASSSTGFDSPLHF; CDR3 DNA: TGTGCCAGCAGTTCCACGGGATTCGATTCACCCCTCCACTTT; clone size: few; V gene: TRBV28; D gene: .; J gene: TRBJ1-6
CDR3 protein: CASSHRLAYSYEQYF; CDR3 DNA: TGTGCCAGCAGTCACCGACTAGCGTACTCCTACGAGCAGTACTTC; clone size: .; V gene: TRBV27; D gene: TRBD2; J gene: TRBJ2-7
CDR3 protein: CASSLTALAYEQYF; CDR3 DNA: TGTGCCAGCAGCCTGACAGCGCTTGCCTACGAGCAGTACTTC; clone size: .; V gene: TRBV2; D gene: .; J gene: TRBJ2-7
CDR3 protein: CASREGPSGYTDTQYF; CDR3 DNA: TGCGCCAGCAGGGAGGGGCCTAGCGGTTACACAGATACGCAGTATTTT; clone size: .; V gene: TRBV5-1; D gene: TRBD2; J gene: TRBJ2-3
CDR3 protein: CASSLGTSGTGELFF; CDR3 DNA: TGCGCCAGCAGCTTAGGGACTAGCGGGACCGGGGAGCTGTTTTTT; clone size: few; V gene: TRBV5-1; D gene: TRBD2; J gene: TRBJ2-2
CDR3 protein: CALVREGASTDTQYF; CDR3 DNA: TGTGCCCTAGTGCGGGAGGGGGCTAGCACAGATACGCAGTATTTT; clone size: once; V gene: TRBV5-6; D gene: TRBD2; J gene: TRBJ2-3
CDR3 protein: CASNRDRGLETQYF; CDR3 DNA: TGTGCCAGCAACCGAGACAGGGGGCTAGAGACCCAGTACTTC; clone size: .; V gene: TRBV6-5; D gene: TRBD1; J gene: TRBJ2-5
CDR3 protein: CASSSQGSPVGAEAFF; CDR3 DNA: TGTGCCAGCAGCTCCCAGGGGAGCCCCGTGGGGGCTGAAGCTTTCTTT; clone size: .; V gene: TRBV5-6; D gene: .; J gene: TRBJ1-1
CDR3 protein: CAWRGGEDSPLHF; CDR3 DNA: TGTGCCTGGAGAGGGGGCGAGGATTCACCCCTCCACTTT; clone size: once; V gene: TRBV30; D gene: TRBD1; J gene: TRBJ1-6
CDR3 protein: CASSIGSGFLTGELFF; CDR3 DNA: TGTGCCAGTAGTATAGGCAGCGGGTTTCTTACCGGGGAGCTGTTTTTT; clone size: .; V gene: TRBV19; D gene: .; J gene: TRBJ2-2
CDR3 protein: CASSQRTQETQYF; CDR3 DNA: TGTGCCAGCAGCCAGCGGACCCAAGAGACCCAGTACTTC; clone size: .; V gene: TRBV21-1; D gene: .; J gene: TRBJ2-5
CDR3 protein: CASSGGQNTGELFF; CDR3 DNA: TGCGCCAGCAGTGGGGGACAGAACACCGGGGAGCTGTTTTTT; clone size: .; V gene: TRBV10-1; D gene: .; J gene: TRBJ2-2
CDR3 protein: CASSPGTKYEQYF; CDR3 DNA: TGTGCCAGCAGCCCCGGGACAAAATACGAGCAGTACTTC; clone size: .; V gene: TRBV6-5; D gene: .; J gene: TRBJ2-7
CDR3 protein: CASSPRGGGQPQHF; CDR3 DNA: TGTGCCAGCAGTCCCAGAGGGGGCGGTCAGCCCCAGCATTTT; clone size: .; V gene: TRBV7-9; D gene: TRBD1; J gene: TRBJ1-5
CDR3 protein: CASSLAGGSSEQYF; CDR3 DNA: TGTGCCAGCAGCTTAGCGGGCGGGAGCTCCGAGCAGTACTTC; clone size: .; V gene: TRBV7-9; D gene: TRBD2; J gene: TRBJ2-7
CDR3 protein: CASTLSIRGELFF; CDR3 DNA: TGTGCCAGCACTCTATCAATCAGGGGGGAGCTGTTTTTT; clone size: few; V gene: TRBV11-2; D gene: .; J gene: TRBJ2-2
CDR3 protein: CASSPGGWRTGTDTQYF; CDR3 DNA: TGCGCCAGCAGCCCGGGGGGGTGGCGGACCGGCACAGATACGCAGTATTTT; clone size: .; V gene: TRBV4-1; D gene: TRBD2; J gene: TRBJ2-3